This note documents a single TCR beta chain sequence. What it binds is unknown. This entry belongs to a study of T cell responses to AZD1222 COVID-19 vaccine. Points from the study as a whole: CD4 TCRs associated with vaccination spanned spike, dominating at 160-218 and 743-854. Spike-specific TCR breadth and depth went up after people got two AZD1222 doses. White British people made up most donors, females outnumbered males, and clonal diversity was possibly underestimated.

The CDR3 runs 12 residues. The V gene lost 8 bases and the J gene lost 9 bases, with 11 bases spanning the gap. Per the germline V gene, CDR1 is WNHNN and CDR2 is SYGVQD (reference sequence). The study pooled second doses at about 4 or about 12 weeks. The method was immunoSEQ multiplex PCR; TCRdb's version includes in-frame clones alone and lacks a portion of them. Altogether 110,000 or so clones are present, approximately 86% being singletons, with the ten largest covering 15% to 20%. This specimen consisted of peripheral blood, obtained 28 days after the second AZD1222 dose. This chain connects TRBV10-1 to TRBJ1-6; no firm D call. This clonotype was sampled from an adult who received the AZD1222 COVID-19 vaccine. The CDR3 sequence is CASGQEASPLHF. The CDR3 DNA reads TGCGCCAGCGGGCAAGAGGCTTCACCCCTCCACTTT.